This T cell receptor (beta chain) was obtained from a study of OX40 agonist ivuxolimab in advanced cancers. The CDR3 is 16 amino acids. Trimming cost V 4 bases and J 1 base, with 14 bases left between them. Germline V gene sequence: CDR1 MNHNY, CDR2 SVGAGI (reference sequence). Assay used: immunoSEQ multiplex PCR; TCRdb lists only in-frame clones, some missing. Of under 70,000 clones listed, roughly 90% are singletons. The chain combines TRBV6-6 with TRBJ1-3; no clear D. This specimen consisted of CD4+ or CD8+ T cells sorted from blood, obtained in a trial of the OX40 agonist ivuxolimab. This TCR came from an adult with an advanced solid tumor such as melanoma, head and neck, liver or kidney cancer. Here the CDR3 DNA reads TGTGCCAGCAGTTTGGGAGCCGTTACTTCTGGAAACACCATATATTTT. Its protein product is CASSLGAVTSGNTIYF.